This T cell receptor beta chain is from a study of CD8 T cells in ankylosing spondylitis. Findings and limits, study-wide: Disease-linked clones reportedly concentrated significantly in matched ankylosing spondylitis synovial fluid. Prior literature has documented some motif variants in synovial fluid and blood from reactive arthritis. A TCR beta motif of 7 to 9 highly homologous variants seemed to mark ankylosing spondylitis blood.

With 1 base removed from V and 2 bases from J, the gap between germline ends came to 12 bases. The CDR3 is 16 residues long. Germline loops: CDR1 SGHVS, CDR2 FNYEAQ. Only a few counts were recorded for this clonotype. Its antigen is unknown. Molecular-barcoded quantitative 5'-RACE produced these TCR beta libraries. Each CDR3 protein gets one entry after TCRdb re-called the 5' RACE reads with MiXCR. Here the sample spans about 840,000 distinct CDR3 sequences, 12% being singletons. The chain has TRBV7-6 and TRBJ2-1; tentatively, D is TRBD2 (5 bases). Sample: blood, either unsorted or a sorted T cell fraction (not recorded which). The receptor was isolated from a male donor with ankylosing spondylitis. CDR3 nucleotides: TGTGCCAGCAGCTTAGGCGGGCCCGGAGCCTACAATGAGCAGTTCTTC. This encodes CASSLGGPGAYNEQFF. The whole variable domain, filled in from reference TRBV7-6 and TRBJ2-1, reads GAGVSQSPRYKVTKRGQDVALRCDPISGHVSLYWYRQALGQGPEFLTYFNYEAQQDKSGLPNDRFSAERPEGSISTLTIQRTEQRDSAMYRCASSLGGPGAYNEQFFGPGTRLTVL.